This passage covers 15 T cell receptor beta chains from one sample sequenced in a study of cytomegalovirus exposure and HLA in healthy donors. The PCR contained 60 Vbeta and 13 Jbeta primers. Data came from immunoSEQ multiplex PCR; TCRdb stores just in-frame clones and leaves some out. In the table there are around 150,000 clones, around 70% of which are singletons. The sample consisted of PBMCs. The receptors stem from a man between 18 and 35 years old in good health and CMV-seropositive.

This rearrangement joins TRBV15 to TRBJ1-1; the D is unclear. Germline values: CDR1 LNHNV, CDR2 YYDKDF (reference sequence). V lost 0 bases and J lost 4, with 9 bases in between. This CDR3 has 14 residues. CDR3 sequence (DNA): TGTGCCACCAGCAGAGAGCGGCAAGTCACTGAAGCTTTCTTT. Its protein product is CATSRERQVTEAFF.

The DNA of the CDR3 is TGTGCCAGCAGTCCAGGACAGGATTCCTATAATTCACCCCTCCACTTT. It specifies CASSPGQDSYNSPLHF. The V and J genes are TRBV6-8 and TRBJ1-6; the match to TRBD1 covers 7 bases. V lost 5 bases and J lost 1; bases outside the gene matches: 5. CDR1 is MNHGY and CDR2 is SAAAGT in the germline V gene. The CDR3 is made up of 16 amino acids.

This clone turned up a few times. J is TRBJ2-7 and V is TRBV6-1, with TRBD1 matching over 9 bases. V dropped 6 bases and J dropped 2; count of bases not matched to a gene: 8. CDR3 length: 15 residues. CDR1 and CDR2 (germline): MNHNS, SASEGT. This chain's CDR3 is CASRSDRGKPYEQYV. The CDR3 region has the DNA TGTGCCAGCAGAAGTGACAGGGGGAAGCCCTACGAGCAGTACGTC.

This rearrangement joins TRBV4-1 to TRBJ2-1; 14 bases match TRBD2. The CDR3 contains 18 residues. J lost 6 bases, V lost 2 bases, and 9 bases had no gene match. CDR1 is MGHRA, CDR2 YSYEKL, per germline. CDR3 region: CASSQPPGLAGVRNEQFF. The CDR3 coding sequence is TGCGCCAGCAGCCAACCTCCGGGACTAGCGGGAGTTCGCAATGAGCAGTTCTTC.

The chain has TRBV15 and TRBJ2-7; 11 bases align to TRBD1. Unmatched junction bases numbered 4, after V lost 6 bases and J lost 0 bases. CDR1 and CDR2 (germline): LNHNV, YYDKDF (reference sequence). The CDR3 has 15 amino acids. CDR3 region: CATSWGQGGSYEQYV. In DNA, the CDR3 is TGTGCCACCAGTTGGGGACAGGGGGGCTCCTACGAGCAGTACGTC.

This clone was counted at least ten times. The chain combines TRBV11-3 with TRBJ1-1, with no clear D. V lost 1 base and J 1 base, leaving 13 bases between the germline ends. The CDR3 consists of 16 residues. The germline CDR1 and CDR2 sequences are SGHNT and YENEEA. The CDR3 loop reads CASSLADWQWNTEAFF. DNA for the CDR3: TGTGCCAGCAGCTTAGCGGACTGGCAGTGGAACACTGAAGCTTTCTTT.

This clone was observed a handful of times. The chain has TRBV11-2 and TRBJ2-3; 7 nucleotides agree with TRBD2. The CDR3 is 18 amino acids. The J segment lost 0 bases and the V segment lost 5 bases, leaving 14 bases of the junction unmatched. CDR1 is SGHAT and CDR2 is FQNNGV in the germline V gene. The CDR3 region has the DNA TGTGCCAGCAGCCCCCTCCGACTAGCCTTTTCTAGCACAGATACGCAGTATTTT. As protein: CASSPLRLAFSSTDTQYF.

V gene TRBV7-9 combines with J gene TRBJ1-1; D is ambiguous. V shed 1 base and J shed 6 bases, with 12 bases lying between them. There are 14 residues in the CDR3. CDR1 is SEHNR, CDR2 FQNEAQ, per germline (reference sequence). This chain's CDR3 is CASSLVGDLAEAFF. The DNA of the CDR3 is TGTGCCAGCAGCTTAGTCGGGGATCTTGCTGAAGCTTTCTTT.

This sequence joins TRBV27 and TRBJ1-1; no reliable D call. Trimming left V 5 bases short and J 1 base short, with 8 bases between. The CDR3 sequence is 13 residues long. The germline CDR1 and CDR2 sequences are MNHEY and SMNVEV (reference sequence). CDR3 amino acids: CASSPRQNTEAFF. CDR3 nucleotides: TGTGCCAGCAGTCCCAGACAGAACACTGAAGCTTTCTTT.

The chain employs TRBV7-2 and TRBJ2-3; D not resolved. Trimming removed 2 bases from V and 0 bases from J, with 6 bases in between. The CDR3 spans 14 residues. Looked up from germline, CDR1 is SGHTA and CDR2 is FQGNSA. DNA for the CDR3: TGTGCCAGCAGCTTAAGCTTAAGCACAGATACGCAGTATTTT. It yields the protein CASSLSLSTDTQYF.

Worth noting for this clone: The junction shows a germline mismatch at one end, possibly a read error. This sequence joins TRBV5-6 and TRBJ1-2; TRBD1 agrees at 7 bases. The CDR3 extends over 14 amino acids. Germline-derived CDR1 and CDR2 are SGHDT and YYEEEE. The CDR3 coding sequence is TGTGCCAGCAGCTTGGCGGGTATGGGGACAGCGTATCCCTTC. Encoded protein: CASSLAGMGTAYPF.

The chain is built from TRBV6-5 and TRBJ1-3; D possibly corresponds to TRBD1 (6 bases). The CDR3 covers 16 residues. CDR1 and CDR2 from the germline V gene are MNHEY and SVGAGI. V lost 2 bases to trimming and J lost 4 bases, with 15 bases between them. This CDR3 is CASSYAAGASGNTIYF. As DNA, the CDR3 is TGTGCCAGCAGTTACGCCGCGGGGGCATCCGGAAACACCATATATTTT.

This clone appeared a few times. The V gene is TRBV5-4, the J gene TRBJ1-3, with TRBD1 identical over 9 bases. V was clipped by 3 bases and J by 1 base; unmatched bases: 2. CDR1 and CDR2 (germline): SGHNT, YYREEE (reference sequence). The CDR3 sequence is 15 residues long. The CDR3 DNA reads as TGTGCCAGCAGCTACGGGACAGGGTCTGGAAACACCATATATTTT. As protein: CASSYGTGSGNTIYF.

The genes are TRBV30 and TRBJ2-5; 9 nucleotides line up with TRBD1. This CDR3 comprises 15 residues. The V gene end was trimmed by 1 base and the J gene end by 1 base; junction bases not matched to a gene: 4. The germline gives CDR1 GTSNPN, CDR2 SVGIG (reference sequence). CDR3 amino acids: CAWSAGQGTQETQYF. As DNA, the CDR3 is TGTGCCTGGAGTGCCGGACAGGGGACCCAAGAGACCCAGTACTTC. Filled out from reference TRBV30 and TRBJ2-5, the complete variable domain reads SQTIHQWPATLVQPVGSPLSLECTVEGTSNPNLYWYRQAAGRGLQLLFYSVGIGQISSEVPQNLSASRPQDRQFILSSKKLLLSDSGFYLCAWSAGQGTQETQYFGPGTRLLVL.

The genes are TRBV7-9 and TRBJ1-2; D unclear. Trimming took 8 bases from V and 6 from J, leaving 16 bases between them. Germline V lookup: CDR1 SEHNR, CDR2 FQNEAQ (reference sequence). The CDR3 length is 13 residues. The CDR3 here is CASGRGDYHGYTF. Written as DNA, the CDR3 is TGTGCCAGCGGACGGGGTGACTACCATGGCTACACCTTC.